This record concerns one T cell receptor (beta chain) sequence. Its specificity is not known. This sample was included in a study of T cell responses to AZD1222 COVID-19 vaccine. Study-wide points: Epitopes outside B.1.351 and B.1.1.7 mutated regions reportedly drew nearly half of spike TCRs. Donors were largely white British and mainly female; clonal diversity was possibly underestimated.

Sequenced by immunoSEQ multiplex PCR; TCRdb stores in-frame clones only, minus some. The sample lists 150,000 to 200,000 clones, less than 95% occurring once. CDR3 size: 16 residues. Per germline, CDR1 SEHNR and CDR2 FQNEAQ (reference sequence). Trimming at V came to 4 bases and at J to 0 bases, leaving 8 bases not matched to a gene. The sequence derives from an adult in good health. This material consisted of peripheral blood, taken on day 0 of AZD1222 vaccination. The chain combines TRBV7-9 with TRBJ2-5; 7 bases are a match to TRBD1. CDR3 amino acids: CASSSRQGGYQETQYF. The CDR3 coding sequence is TGTGCCAGCAGCTCGCGACAGGGTGGGTACCAAGAGACCCAGTACTTC. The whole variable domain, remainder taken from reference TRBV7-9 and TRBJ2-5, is DTGVSQNPRHKITKRGQNVTFRCDPISEHNRLYWYRQTLGQGPEFLTYFQNEAQLEKSRLLSDRFSAERPKGSFSTLEIQRTEQGDSAMYLCASSSRQGGYQETQYFGPGTRLLVL.